The entry below gives a single T cell receptor (beta chain) sequence along with its context. Its specificity is unknown. The entry originates in a study of cytomegalovirus exposure and HLA in healthy donors. Study-wide findings and caveats: Diagnosis of cytomegalovirus status made by the classifier reportedly showed high specificity and sensitivity. For TCR beta chains, V- and J-gene trimming was later linked to a missense DCLRE1C variant.

The primer mix had 60 Vbeta and 13 Jbeta primers. The data were produced by immunoSEQ multiplex PCR, yet TCRdb's version contains in-frame clones alone and is incomplete. The profile shows around 70,000 clones, roughly 70% of them singletons. Per germline, CDR1 SNHLY and CDR2 FYNNEI. With 5 bases clipped from V and 3 bases from J, the junction kept 6 bases outside the gene matches. CDR3 length equals 14 residues. What was sequenced was PBMCs. The genes are TRBV2 and TRBJ2-7; 8 bases agree with TRBD2. The clonotype originates from a woman aged 40 to 50 in good health and CMV-seropositive. CDR3 sequence (DNA): TGTGCCAGCAGTCTACTAGCGGAGCTCTACGAGCAGTACTTC. Translating it yields CASSLLAELYEQYF.